This passage covers 23 T cell receptor beta chains from one sample sequenced in a study of T-cell reconstitution after alpha-beta-depleted transplantation in children. Unique molecular identifiers tagged the TCRbeta library. TCRdb re-called the PCR reads through MiXCR, storing one row per CDR3 protein. The sample shows a few hundred thousand distinct CDR3 sequences, over 25% of them seen only once. The sample here was PBMCs, taken before TCRalphabeta/CD19-depleted stem cell transplant. The origin of the receptors is a boy in the first two years of life with Wiskott-Aldrich syndrome, due to receive a stem cell transplant.

The rearrangement uses TRBV29-1 and TRBJ2-5; D is ambiguous. Germline V lookup: CDR1 SQVTM, CDR2 ANQGSEA. The V gene lost 3 bases and the J gene lost 0 bases, with 8 bases spanning the gap. This CDR3 region has 13 residues. The CDR3 sequence: CSVEPAYQETQYF. Written as DNA, the CDR3 is TGCAGCGTTGAGCCCGCGTACCAAGAGACCCAGTACTTC.

This clonotype has only a few counts. This chain joins TRBV12-3 or TRBV12-4 and TRBJ1-4; D is possibly TRBD1 (5 bases). CDR3 length: 14 amino acids. Trimming cost V 5 bases and J 0 bases, with 7 bases left between them. The CDR3 protein is CASSHRSTNEKLFF. The DNA for the CDR3 is TGTGCCAGCAGTCACAGGTCAACTAATGAAAAACTGTTTTTT.

The genes are TRBV18 and TRBJ2-7, with D possibly TRBD2 on 5 matching bases. The CDR3 runs to 14 residues. The V end lost 3 bases, the J end lost 9 bases, and 18 bases lay between the germline ends. Germline loops: CDR1 KGHSH, CDR2 LQKENI. The chain's CDR3 is CASSPATPAGVQYF. The CDR3 nucleotides are TGTGCCAGCTCACCGGCAACTCCGGCCGGGGTGCAGTACTTC.

This clonotype was picked up a small number of times. The chain joins TRBV7-2 to TRBJ2-7, with D perhaps TRBD2 (6 bases). CDR3 length equals 13 residues. Germline-derived CDR1 and CDR2 are SGHTA and FQGNSA. Trimming cost V 1 base and J 7 bases, with 11 bases left between them. This chain's CDR3 is CASSLDAAGEQYF. In nucleotides, the CDR3 is TGTGCCAGCAGCTTAGATGCGGCGGGGGAGCAGTACTTC.

The rearrangement links TRBV28 to TRBJ2-7, with D possibly matching TRBD2 (6 bases). Trimming took 6 bases from V and 6 from J, leaving 12 bases between them. The CDR3 loop spans 12 amino acids. In germline, CDR1 is MDHEN, CDR2 SYDVKM. The CDR3 loop is CASRGYGGEQYF. The DNA for the CDR3 is TGTGCCAGCAGGGGTTACGGGGGCGAGCAGTACTTC.

The rearrangement links TRBV7-9 to TRBJ2-2; no clear D gene. Trimming cost V 5 bases and J 6 bases, with 16 bases left between them. Germline loops: CDR1 SEHNR, CDR2 FQNEAQ (reference sequence). The CDR3 has 15 amino acids. The CDR3: CASSPRGRLSGELFF. The CDR3 coding sequence is TGTGCCAGCAGCCCCCGCGGACGGCTTTCCGGGGAGCTGTTTTTT.

This clonotype came up many times. This chain uses TRBV12-3 or TRBV12-4 with TRBJ2-5; 8 bases agree with TRBD2. This CDR3 has 14 amino acids. V lost 7 bases and J lost 3; bases outside the gene matches: 7. CDR3 in amino acids: CASTHSGIEETQYF. In DNA form, the CDR3 reads TGTGCCAGCACACATAGCGGGATTGAAGAGACCCAGTACTTC.

CDR3 nucleotides: TGTGCCAGCAGTTTTCAGGGGAATAGCAATCAGCCCCAGCATTTT. Translated: CASSFQGNSNQPQHF. The chain recombines TRBV2 with TRBJ1-5; D might be TRBD1 (6 bases). Germline CDR1 SNHLY, CDR2 FYNNEI. Trimming took 5 bases from V and 0 from J, leaving 11 bases between them. CDR3 length: 15 amino acids. The entire variable domain, with the rest obtained from reference TRBV2 and TRBJ1-5, is as follows: EPEVTQTPSHQVTQMGQEVILRCVPISNHLYFYWYRQILGQKVEFLVSFYNNEISEKSEIFDDQFSVERPDGSNFTLKIRSTKLEDSAMYFCASSFQGNSNQPQHFGDGTRLSIL.

CDR3 in amino acids: CASSYSVGDEQFF. The DNA for the CDR3 is TGTGCCAGCAGTTACTCAGTCGGCGATGAGCAGTTCTTC. The chain is built from TRBV6-5 and TRBJ2-1; no definite D call. This CDR3 has 13 amino acids. CDR1 and CDR2 from the germline V gene are MNHEY and SVGAGI. Trimming stripped 0 bases from V and 8 bases from J, with 8 bases between.

The V call is TRBV29-1, the J call TRBJ2-1; 13 bases line up with TRBD2. CDR1 is SQVTM and CDR2 is ANQGSEA in the germline V gene. The CDR3 is 16 residues long. Trimming cost V 6 bases and J 4 bases; bases outside gene matches: 9. The CDR3 coding sequence is TGCAGCGTACCGGGACTAGCGGGAATTCGGTACAATGAGCAGTTCTTC. Translation gives CSVPGLAGIRYNEQFF.

This chain uses TRBV5-5 with TRBJ2-5; the D gene is possibly TRBD1 (6 bases). With 9 bases removed from V and 0 bases from J, the gap between germline ends came to 15 bases. The CDR3 contains 14 residues. Looked up from germline, CDR1 is SGHKS and CDR2 is YYEKEE (reference sequence). Here the CDR3 reads CATTLTGNQETQYF. The CDR3 region has the DNA TGTGCCACCACCCTGACAGGAAACCAAGAGACCCAGTACTTC.

The chain employs TRBV5-6 and TRBJ2-5, with D possibly matching TRBD1 (5 bases). The V gene's germline CDR1 is SGHDT and CDR2 YYEEEE. The CDR3 extends over 14 amino acids. Trimming pared 5 bases from V and 4 bases from J, leaving 15 bases between. CDR3: CASRVGARGETQYF. DNA of the CDR3: TGTGCCAGCAGGGTAGGGGCGCGTGGAGAGACCCAGTACTTC.

This clonotype was seen a few times. The chain links TRBV7-6 to TRBJ2-7; D is possibly TRBD1 (5 bases). V was pared by 2 bases and J by 6 bases, with 8 bases between. This CDR3 region has 12 residues. Germline V gives CDR1 SGHVS, CDR2 FNYEAQ. DNA of the CDR3: TGTGCCAGCAGCTTATATCAGGGCGAGCAGTACTTC. Amino acids: CASSLYQGEQYF.

The gene calls are TRBV19 and TRBJ2-1; D remains ambiguous. V lost 3 bases to trimming and J lost 8 bases, with 11 bases between them. There are 13 residues in the CDR3. Germline CDR1 LNHDA, CDR2 SQIVND (reference sequence). In nucleotides, the CDR3 is TGTGCCAGTAGTATTATTGCCGCCGATGAGCAGTTCTTC. This codes for CASSIIAADEQFF.

The chain uses TRBV10-3 and TRBJ2-1, with D possibly called TRBD1 or TRBD2 (5 bases each). The ends were cut back, 0 bases at V and 4 bases at J, with 13 bases in the middle. Germline CDR1 is ENHRY and CDR2 is SYGVKD. The CDR3 covers 16 residues. The DNA for the CDR3 is TGTGCCATCAGTGAGTCGCGAGGGGTGATATACAATGAGCAGTTCTTC. Translation gives CAISESRGVIYNEQFF.

This clonotype was detected a few times. This chain connects TRBV5-1 to TRBJ2-5; TRBD2 aligns across 13 bases. V shed 4 bases, J shed 0 bases, and the junction held 9 bases outside the gene matches. The germline V gene has CDR1 SGHRS and CDR2 YFSETQ. The CDR3 is 18 amino acids. The CDR3 DNA reads as TGCGCCAGCAGCCCGGGACTAGCGGGATCGGCCAACCAAGAGACCCAGTACTTC. Its translation: CASSPGLAGSANQETQYF.

The V gene is TRBV12-3 or TRBV12-4, the J gene TRBJ2-3; D is tentatively TRBD1 or TRBD2 (6 bases each). This CDR3 spans 18 amino acids. Trimming removed 5 bases from V and 0 bases from J, with 21 bases in between. CDR3 DNA sequence: TGTGCCAGCAGTCCCACCCGGAGGGGGACACCTAGCACAGATACGCAGTATTTT. Protein product: CASSPTRRGTPSTDTQYF.

The rearrangement uses TRBV20-1 and TRBJ1-2, with 10 bases lining up with TRBD1. Per germline, CDR1 DFQATT and CDR2 SNEGSKA (reference sequence). After removal of 0 bases from V and 8 bases from J, the junction contained 9 bases not matched to a gene. The CDR3 has 15 amino acids. DNA of the CDR3: TGCAGTGCTAGAGATCGACAGGGGGCAATAGGAGGCTACACCTTC. Residues: CSARDRQGAIGGYTF.

This clonotype was counted a few times. The chain uses TRBV27 and TRBJ1-5; 12 nucleotides agree with TRBD1. Germline-derived CDR1 and CDR2 are MNHEY and SMNVEV (reference sequence). V lost 8 bases to trimming and J lost 6 bases; unmatched junction nucleotides: 8. There are 15 residues in the CDR3. CDR3 region: CASRSGQGAGQPQHF. The CDR3 region has the DNA TGTGCCAGCCGCTCGGGACAGGGGGCGGGTCAGCCCCAGCATTTT.

The rearrangement links TRBV5-1 to TRBJ2-1, with TRBD1 identical over 8 bases. CDR1 is SGHRS, CDR2 YFSETQ, per germline. V lost 4 bases to trimming and J lost 5 bases; unmatched junction nucleotides: 11. The CDR3 has 16 residues. CDR3 region: CASSPTGGGAHNEQFF. CDR3 in DNA: TGCGCCAGCAGCCCTACAGGGGGTGGGGCCCACAATGAGCAGTTCTTC.

This clonotype has a handful of counts. This rearrangement joins TRBV27 to TRBJ1-1, with a tentative D call TRBD1 (6 bases). The CDR3 runs 15 residues. Trimming took 5 bases from V and 4 from J, leaving 17 bases between them. Germline CDR1 MNHEY, CDR2 SMNVEV (reference sequence). CDR3 DNA: TGTGCCAGCAGTGTGCGCCCTGACAGGCGCACTGAAGCTTTCTTT. This codes for CASSVRPDRRTEAFF.

Only a few counts were recorded for this clonotype. CDR3 bases: TGCAGTGCCAAAAAAAGCTCCTACAATGAGCAGTTCTTC. Translation gives CSAKKSSYNEQFF. The chain is built from TRBV20-1 and TRBJ2-1, with unresolved D. Germline CDR1 DFQATT, CDR2 SNEGSKA (reference sequence). This CDR3 contains 13 residues. Deletions cut 6 bases from V and 0 bases from J, with 9 bases between.

This clonotype has a handful of counts. This chain uses TRBV13 with TRBJ2-7; D is perhaps TRBD1 (6 bases). V shed 1 base and J shed 3 bases, with 10 bases lying between them. The germline CDR1 and CDR2 sequences are PRHDT and FYEKMQ (reference sequence). This CDR3 has 14 amino acids. CDR3 in DNA: TGTGCCAGCAGCTTAGAACAGGGAGTCTACGAGCAGTACTTC. Amino acids: CASSLEQGVYEQYF.